Sequencing of this T cell receptor beta chain was carried out in a study of T cells in Graves' hyperthyroidism and ophthalmopathy. Diagnostic assessment was based on clinical symptoms, serum thyroxine and TRAb, thyroid ultrasound and orbital computed tomography. There were TCR beta CDR3 regions amplified from RNA transcripts. The HTBI primer set served for first-round RT-PCR of the TCR CDR3. TCRdb reprocessed the multiplex PCR reads via MiXCR and lists one record per CDR3 protein. The sample holds about 380,000 distinct CDR3 sequences, under 20% seen once. Ten or more counts support this clonotype. With V trimmed by 4 bases and J by 7 bases, 3 bases remained unmatched. CDR3 length equals 14 residues. The germline V gene has CDR1 DFQATT and CDR2 SNEGSKA (reference sequence).

This clonotype originated in a young man with Graves' ophthalmopathy. This chain uses TRBV20-1 with TRBJ2-1, with TRBD2 matching 14 bases. Sequencing used blood. The CDR3 sequence is CSAMTSGGENEQFF. The CDR3 region has the DNA TGCAGTGCTATGACTAGCGGGGGGGAAAATGAGCAGTTCTTC.